Presented here are 12 T cell receptor beta chains from one specimen sequenced in a study of T cells in Graves' hyperthyroidism and ophthalmopathy. What was amplified from RNA transcripts were TCR beta CDR3 regions. A set of HTBI primers served as the primers for a first-round RT-PCR of the TCR CDR3. TCRdb reanalysed the multiplex PCR reads using MiXCR and keeps one entry per CDR3 protein. This sample carries 450,000 to 700,000 distinct CDR3 sequences, about 45% of them seen once, and the ten largest clones take 15% to 20%. Sequencing was performed on peripheral blood or thyroid tissue (not recorded which). The receptor source for this set is an adult woman with Graves' disease, either hyperthyroidism or ophthalmopathy (not recorded which).

This clonotype was counted once. The gene calls are TRBV4-1 and TRBJ2-7; D is perhaps TRBD2 (6 bases). Germline V CDR1 and CDR2: MGHRA, YSYEKL. Trimming shortened V by 2 bases and J by 0 bases, and 11 bases separated the two germline ends. This CDR3 region has 15 residues. CDR3 amino acids: CASSQSRGNSYEQYF. Here the CDR3 DNA reads TGCGCCAGCAGCCAATCGCGCGGGAACTCCTACGAGCAGTACTTC.

The chain joins TRBV5-1 to TRBJ1-1; no clear D gene. Germline V gives CDR1 SGHRS, CDR2 YFSETQ. V was clipped by 10 bases and J by 11 bases, with 21 bases between them. The length of the CDR3 is 12 residues. CDR3 protein: CACSGPGVSAFF. For the CDR3, the DNA is TGCGCCTGTTCCGGACCAGGAGTCTCGGCTTTCTTT.

This sequence joins TRBV9 and TRBJ1-3; D ambiguous. The germline gives CDR1 SGDLS, CDR2 YYNGEE. CDR3 length equals 13 residues. Trimming took 0 bases from V and 9 from J, leaving 10 bases between them. The CDR3 loop is CASSVEYGGTIYF. CDR3 nucleotide sequence: TGTGCCAGCAGCGTAGAGTACGGCGGCACCATATATTTT.

CDR3 sequence (DNA): TGTGCCAGCAGTGAAGACCGGGACGATGATGAAAAACTGTTTTTT. It yields the protein CASSEDRDDDEKLFF. The J gene is TRBJ1-4, the V gene TRBV2; D possibly corresponds to TRBD1 (5 bases). CDR1 is SNHLY and CDR2 is FYNNEI in the germline V gene. The CDR3 consists of 15 residues. With 1 base removed from V and 6 bases from J, the gap between germline ends came to 12 bases.

J is TRBJ1-2 and V is TRBV9; D not certain. CDR3 length equals 13 residues. CDR1 is SGDLS and CDR2 is YYNGEE in the germline V gene. The V end lost 1 base, the J end lost 5 bases, and 9 bases lay between the germline ends. CDR3 nucleotides: TGTGCCAGCAGCGTATCGGGAGGATATGGCTACACCTTC. Translating it yields CASSVSGGYGYTF. Full variable domain (rest looked up from reference TRBV9 and TRBJ1-2): DSGVTQTPKHLITATGQRVTLRCSPRSGDLSVYWYQQSLDQGLQFLIQYYNGEERAKGNILERFSAQQFPDLHSELNLSSLELGDSALYFCASSVSGGYGYTFGSGTRLTVV.

The CDR3 is CSVVLDTRTEAFF. CDR3 bases: TGCAGCGTTGTACTCGACACCCGAACTGAAGCTTTCTTT. The chain recombines TRBV29-1 with TRBJ1-1, with D hard to call. V was trimmed by 4 bases and J by 5 bases, leaving 14 bases between them. CDR3 size: 13 residues. Per germline, CDR1 SQVTM and CDR2 ANQGSEA.

In this sample, this clonotype turned up many times. The genes are TRBV10-3 and TRBJ1-4; D not resolved. The CDR3 spans 13 residues. Trimming stripped 2 bases from V and 12 bases from J, with 13 bases between. Germline V gene sequence: CDR1 ENHRY, CDR2 SYGVKD. The CDR3 region has the DNA TGTGCCATCAGTGAGGCGACACGCGGGGAACTGTTTTTT. Residues: CAISEATRGELFF.

In its sample, this clonotype was seen many times. The gene calls are TRBV20-1 and TRBJ2-7; D unclear. V was cut by 5 bases and J by 2 bases, with 10 bases left in between. This CDR3 contains 12 residues. Germline V gene sequence: CDR1 DFQATT, CDR2 SNEGSKA (reference sequence). The CDR3 bases are TGCAGTGCTGTACGGTCTACCTACGAGCAGTACTTC. It translates to CSAVRSTYEQYF.

This clonotype was detected ten times or more. This chain uses TRBV20-1 with TRBJ2-7; the D is unclear. Trimming took off 0 bases at V and 4 bases at J, with 7 bases between the two ends. Per the germline V gene, CDR1 is DFQATT and CDR2 is SNEGSKA (reference sequence). The CDR3 runs to 12 residues. DNA for the CDR3: TGCAGTGCTAGAGATCTTGGGTACGAGCAGTACTTC. Translating gives CSARDLGYEQYF.

This chain connects TRBV11-2 to TRBJ2-2, with 9 bases aligning to TRBD2. Germline trimming cut 3 bases from V and 6 bases from J; bases unmatched to any gene: 17. The germline gives CDR1 SGHAT, CDR2 FQNNGV. This CDR3 is 19 amino acids long. CDR3: CASSFMTGGGSGRAGELFF. CDR3 DNA sequence: TGTGCCAGCAGCTTCATGACCGGGGGCGGTAGCGGGAGAGCCGGGGAGCTGTTTTTT.

The chain employs TRBV28 and TRBJ2-7; D is possibly TRBD2 (5 bases). Germline CDR1 is MDHEN and CDR2 is SYDVKM. The CDR3 is made up of 14 amino acids. V shed 3 bases and J shed 3 bases, with 12 bases lying between them. CDR3 residues: CASSFQDYFYEQYF. CDR3 sequence (DNA): TGTGCCAGCAGTTTTCAAGACTACTTCTACGAGCAGTACTTC.

This clonotype was picked up a small number of times. The chain has TRBV28 and TRBJ2-7; D possibly corresponds to TRBD1 (5 bases). Trimming stripped 7 bases from V and 6 bases from J, with 22 bases between. Germline CDR1 reads MDHEN; CDR2 reads SYDVKM. The CDR3 is 15 amino acids. The CDR3 DNA reads as TGTGCCAGCATTTCGCCTTTGGCTTTTGGGGCCGAGCAGTACTTC. Protein product: CASISPLAFGAEQYF.